Below, one TCR beta chain is given with its context. Its antigen is currently not known. No per-base quality is available; no much larger clone lies one base away. Enrolling through a virtual design, the prospective study's participants ranged in age from roughly 18 to 95 years and lived across more than 20 United States geographic areas. In the prospective study, participants were assigned to cohorts based on the clinical history participants reported in a screening survey and a study questionnaire. Mobile phlebotomists in the prospective study collected whole blood, serum and a nasopharyngeal or oropharyngeal swab from every participant. Additional blood draws and questionnaires over an approximately two-month period could optionally be provided by prospective study participants. Prospective study blood samples were shipped either frozen or at room temperature before DNA extraction. TCRbeta CDR3 regions were amplified from genomic DNA using the immunoSEQ Assay, a bias-controlled multiplex PCR. As for the original processing: Within the assay, amplification of reference gene primers was used to estimate how many nucleated cells each sample contained. To quantify the absolute abundance of each unique TCRbeta CDR3 rearrangement, sequence reads were collapsed and filtered. For each sample, productive Simpson clonality was calculated as the square root of Simpson's diversity index across productive rearrangements. Entries here come from immuneACCESS through TCRdb and include only in-frame sequences with V and J called. Some clones fail to appear in such tables; in the studies checked, an unresolved V gene covers under half of the shortfall, and the cause of the remainder is unknown. The DNA was the basis for D and trimming; V, J and clone size are from that table. This sample holds 400,000 or so clones; around 87% were observed only once. The top ten hold 1.5% to 2% of the sample.

The CDR3 runs 16 residues from the cysteine to the phenylalanine. Just CDR3 DNA is preserved here, 48 bases in frame from base 1. Trimming takes 1 base off V and 1 base off J; junction bases not matched to a gene: 2. The germline V gene encodes CDR1 SGDLS and CDR2 YYNGEE. This sample is drawn from a study of blood T cell repertoires in COVID-19 (dated by TCRdb to about 2020). For the study in its entirety: ImmuneRACE Cohort 3 recovered participants were defined by two consecutive negative NP/OP PCR tests, healthcare professional clearance, or symptom resolution. Samples came from the ongoing ImmuneRACE study (first 160 participants) plus 1,254 subjects from 6 global collaborators. The sample metadata nearly always contained a de-identified subject ID, COVID-19 status, age in years and sex. Samples covering the acute and convalescent phases of COVID-19 were provided by collaborators in the United States, Italy and Spain. Where available, HLA class I and class II types were taken from metadata supplied by the sample provider and were not determined by assay-based typing. The prospective study material was composed of cDNA or gDNA derived from T cells, B-cell-depleted T cells, or PBMCs. The repertoires were released in a freely available public database meant as a resource for research on the immune response to SARS-CoV-2. Deeply sampled blood TCRbeta repertoires from subjects exposed to, actively infected with, or recovered from COVID-19 were included in the dataset. Summary of the overall study and its limitations: How much clinical and demographic metadata was included differed by source and by participant, and the metadata was provided uncurated.

This clonotype was sampled from a man aged 35-49 years in a cohort exposed to, infected with or recovered from COVID-19 (not recorded which). The sequence joins TRBV9 to TRBJ2-1; the central 10 bases match TRBD2. Specimen: PBMCs or T cells enriched from blood (not recorded which). The CDR3 region reads CASSVLSGRSYNEQFF. The DNA sequence follows: TGTGCCAGCAGCGTACTTAGCGGGAGGTCCTACAATGAGCAGTTCTTC.